The 2 T cell receptor beta chains below all came from one sample that was sequenced in a study of T cell responses to AZD1222 COVID-19 vaccine. Some clones are missing from TCRdb's copy, which holds only in-frame ones; the method was immunoSEQ multiplex PCR. The table shows 140,000 or so clones, with approximately 91% occurring only once. The material was peripheral blood, obtained 28 days after the second AZD1222 dose. The receptor set was obtained from an adult who received the AZD1222 COVID-19 vaccine.

The chain joins TRBV10-3 to TRBJ1-6; D call uncertain. CDR3 length: 14 residues. Germline lookup yields CDR1 ENHRY and CDR2 SYGVKD. The V end lost 3 bases, the J end lost 9 bases, and 12 bases lay between the germline ends. This CDR3 is CAISEGGDGSPLHF. CDR3 nucleotides: TGTGCCATCAGTGAAGGCGGAGATGGTTCACCCCTCCACTTT.

The V and J genes are TRBV7-8 and TRBJ2-2, with TRBD2 as a possible D gene (6 bases). Germline CDR1 reads SGHVS; CDR2 reads FQNEAQ. This CDR3 has 16 amino acids. V gave up 4 bases and J gave up 7 bases, with 19 bases separating them. The CDR3 bases are TGTGCCAGCAGCTCCCTGGGGAGGCCGTTGGGCGGGGAGCTGTTTTTT. Translating it yields CASSSLGRPLGGELFF.